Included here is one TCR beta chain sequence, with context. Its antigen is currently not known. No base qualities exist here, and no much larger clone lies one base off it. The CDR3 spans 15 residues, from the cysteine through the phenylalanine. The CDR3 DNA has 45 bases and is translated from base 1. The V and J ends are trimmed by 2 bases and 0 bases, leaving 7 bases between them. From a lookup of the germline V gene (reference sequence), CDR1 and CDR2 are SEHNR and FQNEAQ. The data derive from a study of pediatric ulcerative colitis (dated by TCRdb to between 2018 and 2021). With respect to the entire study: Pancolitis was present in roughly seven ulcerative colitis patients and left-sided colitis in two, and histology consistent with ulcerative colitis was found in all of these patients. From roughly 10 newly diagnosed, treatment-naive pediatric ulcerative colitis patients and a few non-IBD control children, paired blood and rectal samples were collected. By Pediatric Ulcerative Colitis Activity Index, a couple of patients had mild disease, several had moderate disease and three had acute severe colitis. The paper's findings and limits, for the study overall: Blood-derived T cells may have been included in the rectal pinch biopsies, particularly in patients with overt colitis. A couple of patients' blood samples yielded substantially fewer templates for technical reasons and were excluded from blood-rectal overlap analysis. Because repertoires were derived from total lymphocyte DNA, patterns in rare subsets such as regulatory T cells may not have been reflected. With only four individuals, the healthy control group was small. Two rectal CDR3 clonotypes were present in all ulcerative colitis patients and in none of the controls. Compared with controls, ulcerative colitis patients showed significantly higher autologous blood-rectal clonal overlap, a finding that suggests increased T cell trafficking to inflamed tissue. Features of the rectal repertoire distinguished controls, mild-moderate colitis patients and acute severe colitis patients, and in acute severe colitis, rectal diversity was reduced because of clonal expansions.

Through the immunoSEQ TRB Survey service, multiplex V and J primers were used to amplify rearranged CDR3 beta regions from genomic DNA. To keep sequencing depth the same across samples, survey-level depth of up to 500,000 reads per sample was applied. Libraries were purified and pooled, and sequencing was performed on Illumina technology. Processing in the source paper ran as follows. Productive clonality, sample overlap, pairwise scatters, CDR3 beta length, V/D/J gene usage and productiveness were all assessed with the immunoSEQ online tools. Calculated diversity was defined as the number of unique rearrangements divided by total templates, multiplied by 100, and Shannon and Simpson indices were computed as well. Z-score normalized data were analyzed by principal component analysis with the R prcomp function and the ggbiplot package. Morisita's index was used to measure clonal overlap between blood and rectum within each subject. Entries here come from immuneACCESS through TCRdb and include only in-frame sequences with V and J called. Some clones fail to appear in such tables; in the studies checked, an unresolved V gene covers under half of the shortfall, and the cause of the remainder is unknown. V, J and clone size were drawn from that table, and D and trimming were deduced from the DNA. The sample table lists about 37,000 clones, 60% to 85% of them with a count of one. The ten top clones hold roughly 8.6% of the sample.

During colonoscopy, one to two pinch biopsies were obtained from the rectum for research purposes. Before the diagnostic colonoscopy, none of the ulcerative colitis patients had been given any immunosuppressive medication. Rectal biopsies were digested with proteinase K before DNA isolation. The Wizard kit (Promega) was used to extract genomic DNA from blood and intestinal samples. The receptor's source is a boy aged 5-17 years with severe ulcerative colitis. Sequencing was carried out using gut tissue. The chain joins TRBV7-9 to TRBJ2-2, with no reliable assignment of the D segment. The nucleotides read TGTGCCAGCAGCTTACGGCCACCGAACACCGGGGAGCTGTTTTTT. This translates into CASSLRPPNTGELFF.